This T cell receptor (beta chain) was recorded in a study of blood T cell repertoires in COVID-19. Overall study context: Sites across the United States, Italy and Spain contributed samples from acute and convalescent COVID-19. In each case, the material was cDNA or gDNA derived from T cells, B-cell-depleted T cells, or PBMCs.

TCRdb keeps only in-frame clones here, not all; method: immunoSEQ multiplex PCR. The sample lists about 210,000 clones, around 85% occurring once. Sequencing was carried out using peripheral blood. This sequence was found in a woman aged 70-85 years with acute or convalescent COVID-19.

CDR3 protein: CASSQSREGEQFF. The CDR3 DNA is TGCGCCAGCAGCCAATCCCGGGAGGGTGAGCAGTTCTTC. The chain is built from TRBV4-3 and TRBJ2-1; 8 bases are shared with TRBD2. The CDR3 sequence is 13 residues long. Germline-derived CDR1 and CDR2 are LGHNA and YSLEER. V shed 2 bases and J 9 bases; nucleotides not matched to a gene: 3.